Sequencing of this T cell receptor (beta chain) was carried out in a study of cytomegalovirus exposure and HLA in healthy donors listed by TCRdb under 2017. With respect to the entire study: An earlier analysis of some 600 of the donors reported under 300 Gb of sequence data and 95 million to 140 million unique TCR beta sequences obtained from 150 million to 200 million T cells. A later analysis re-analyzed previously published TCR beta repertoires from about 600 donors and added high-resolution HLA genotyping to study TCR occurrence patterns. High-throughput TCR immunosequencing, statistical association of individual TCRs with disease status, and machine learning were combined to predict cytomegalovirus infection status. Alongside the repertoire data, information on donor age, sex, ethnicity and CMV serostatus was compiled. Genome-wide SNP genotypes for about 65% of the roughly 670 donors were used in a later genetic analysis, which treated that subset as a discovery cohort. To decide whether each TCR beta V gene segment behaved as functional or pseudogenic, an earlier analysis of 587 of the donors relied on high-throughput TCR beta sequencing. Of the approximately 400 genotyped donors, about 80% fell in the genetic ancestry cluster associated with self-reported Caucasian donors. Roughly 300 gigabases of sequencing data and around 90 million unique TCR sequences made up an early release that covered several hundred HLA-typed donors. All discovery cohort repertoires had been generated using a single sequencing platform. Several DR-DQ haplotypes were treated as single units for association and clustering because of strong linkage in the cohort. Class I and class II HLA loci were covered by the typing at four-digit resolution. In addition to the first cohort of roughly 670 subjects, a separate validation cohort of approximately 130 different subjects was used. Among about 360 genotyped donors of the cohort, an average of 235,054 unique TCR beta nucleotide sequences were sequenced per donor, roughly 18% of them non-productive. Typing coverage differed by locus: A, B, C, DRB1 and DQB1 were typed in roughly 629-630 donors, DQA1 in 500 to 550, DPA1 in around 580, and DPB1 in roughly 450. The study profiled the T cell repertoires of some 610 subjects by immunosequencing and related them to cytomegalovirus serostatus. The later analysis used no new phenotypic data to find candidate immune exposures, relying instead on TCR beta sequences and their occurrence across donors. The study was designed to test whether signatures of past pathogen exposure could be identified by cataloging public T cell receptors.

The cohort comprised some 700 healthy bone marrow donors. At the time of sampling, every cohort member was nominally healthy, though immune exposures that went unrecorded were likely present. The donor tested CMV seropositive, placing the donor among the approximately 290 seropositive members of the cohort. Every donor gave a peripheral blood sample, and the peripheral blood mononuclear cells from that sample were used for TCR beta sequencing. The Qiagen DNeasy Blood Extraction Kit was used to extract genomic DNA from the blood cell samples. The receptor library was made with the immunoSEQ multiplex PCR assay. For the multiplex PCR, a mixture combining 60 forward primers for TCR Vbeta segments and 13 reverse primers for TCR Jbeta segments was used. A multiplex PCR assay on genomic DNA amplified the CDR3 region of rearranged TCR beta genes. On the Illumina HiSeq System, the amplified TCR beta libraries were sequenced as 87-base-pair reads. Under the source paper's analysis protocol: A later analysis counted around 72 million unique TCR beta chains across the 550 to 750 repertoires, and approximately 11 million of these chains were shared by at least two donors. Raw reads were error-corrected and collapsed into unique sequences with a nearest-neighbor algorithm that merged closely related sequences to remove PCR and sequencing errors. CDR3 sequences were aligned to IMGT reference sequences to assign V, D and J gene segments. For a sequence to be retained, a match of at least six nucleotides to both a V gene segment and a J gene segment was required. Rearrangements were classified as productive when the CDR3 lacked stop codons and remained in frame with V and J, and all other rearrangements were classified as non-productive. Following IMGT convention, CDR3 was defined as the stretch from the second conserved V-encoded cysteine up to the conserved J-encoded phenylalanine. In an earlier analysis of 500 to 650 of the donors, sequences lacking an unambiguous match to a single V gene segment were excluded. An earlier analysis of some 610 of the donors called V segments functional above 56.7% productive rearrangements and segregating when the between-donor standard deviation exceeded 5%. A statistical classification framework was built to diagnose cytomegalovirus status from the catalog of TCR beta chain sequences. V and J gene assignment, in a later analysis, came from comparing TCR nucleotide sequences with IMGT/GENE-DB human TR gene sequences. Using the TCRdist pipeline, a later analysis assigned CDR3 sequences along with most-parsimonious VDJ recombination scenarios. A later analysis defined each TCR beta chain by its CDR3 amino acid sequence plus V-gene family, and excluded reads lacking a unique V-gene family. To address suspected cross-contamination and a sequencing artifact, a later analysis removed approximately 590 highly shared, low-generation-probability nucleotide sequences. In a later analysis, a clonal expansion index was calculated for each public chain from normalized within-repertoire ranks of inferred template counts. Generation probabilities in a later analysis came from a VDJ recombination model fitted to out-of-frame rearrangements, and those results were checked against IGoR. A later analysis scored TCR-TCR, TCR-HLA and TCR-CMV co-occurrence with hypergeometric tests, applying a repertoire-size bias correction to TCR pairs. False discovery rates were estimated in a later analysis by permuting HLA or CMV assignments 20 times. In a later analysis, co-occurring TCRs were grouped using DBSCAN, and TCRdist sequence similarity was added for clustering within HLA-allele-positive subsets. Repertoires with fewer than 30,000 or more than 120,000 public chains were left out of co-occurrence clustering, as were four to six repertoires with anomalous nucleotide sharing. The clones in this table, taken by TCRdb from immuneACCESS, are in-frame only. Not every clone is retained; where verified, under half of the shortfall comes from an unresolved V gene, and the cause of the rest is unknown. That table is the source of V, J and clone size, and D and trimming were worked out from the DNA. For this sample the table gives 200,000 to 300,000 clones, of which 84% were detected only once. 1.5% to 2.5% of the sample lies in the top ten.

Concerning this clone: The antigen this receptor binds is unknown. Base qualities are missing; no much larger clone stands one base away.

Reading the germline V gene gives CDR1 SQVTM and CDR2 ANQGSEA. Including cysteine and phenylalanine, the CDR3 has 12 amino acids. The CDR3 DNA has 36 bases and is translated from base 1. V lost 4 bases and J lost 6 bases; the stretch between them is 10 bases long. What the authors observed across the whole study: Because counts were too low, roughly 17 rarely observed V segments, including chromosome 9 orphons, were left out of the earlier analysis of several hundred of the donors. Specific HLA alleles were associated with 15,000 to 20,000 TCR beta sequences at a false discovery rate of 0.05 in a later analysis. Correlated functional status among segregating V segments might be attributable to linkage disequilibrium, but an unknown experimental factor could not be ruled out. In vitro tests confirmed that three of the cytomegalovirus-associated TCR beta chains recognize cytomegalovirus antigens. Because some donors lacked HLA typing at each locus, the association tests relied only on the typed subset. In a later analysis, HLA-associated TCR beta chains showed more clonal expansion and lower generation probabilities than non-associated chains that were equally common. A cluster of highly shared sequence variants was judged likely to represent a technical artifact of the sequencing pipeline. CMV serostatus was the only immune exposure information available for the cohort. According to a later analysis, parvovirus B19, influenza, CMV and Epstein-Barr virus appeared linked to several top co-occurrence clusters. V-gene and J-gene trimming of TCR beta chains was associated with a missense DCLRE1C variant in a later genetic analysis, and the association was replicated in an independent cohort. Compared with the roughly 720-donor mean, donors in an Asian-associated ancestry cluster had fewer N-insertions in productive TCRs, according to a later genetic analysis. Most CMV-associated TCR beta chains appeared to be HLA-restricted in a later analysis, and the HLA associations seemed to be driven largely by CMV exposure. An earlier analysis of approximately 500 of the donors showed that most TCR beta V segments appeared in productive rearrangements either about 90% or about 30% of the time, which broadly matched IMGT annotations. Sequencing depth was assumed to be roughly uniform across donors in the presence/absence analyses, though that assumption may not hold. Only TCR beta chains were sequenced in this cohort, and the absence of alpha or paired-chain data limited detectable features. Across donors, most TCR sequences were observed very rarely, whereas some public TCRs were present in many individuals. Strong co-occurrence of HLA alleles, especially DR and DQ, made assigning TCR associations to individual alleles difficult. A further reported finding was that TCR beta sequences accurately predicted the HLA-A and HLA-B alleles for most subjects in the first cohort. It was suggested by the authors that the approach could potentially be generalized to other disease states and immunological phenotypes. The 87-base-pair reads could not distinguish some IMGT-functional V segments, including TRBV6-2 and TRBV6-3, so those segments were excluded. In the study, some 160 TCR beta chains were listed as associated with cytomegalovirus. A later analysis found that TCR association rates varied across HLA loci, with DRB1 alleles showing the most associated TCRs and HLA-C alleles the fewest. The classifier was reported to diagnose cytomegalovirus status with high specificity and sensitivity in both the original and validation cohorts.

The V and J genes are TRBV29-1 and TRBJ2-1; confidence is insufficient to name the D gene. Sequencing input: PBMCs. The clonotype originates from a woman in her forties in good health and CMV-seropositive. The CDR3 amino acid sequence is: CSVAGSGNEQFF. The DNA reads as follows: TGCAGCGTTGCAGGTAGTGGCAATGAGCAGTTCTTC.